The rows below give T cell receptor beta chains drawn from one sample of a study of OX40 agonist ivuxolimab in advanced cancers. Repertoires were generated with immunoSEQ multiplex PCR, while TCRdb's copy carries only in-frame clones and drops some. The repertoire holds roughly 80,000 clones, with approximately 83% as singletons. Sample: CD4+ or CD8+ T cells sorted from blood, taken in a trial of the OX40 agonist ivuxolimab. Receptors originate from an adult with an advanced solid tumor such as melanoma, head and neck, liver or kidney cancer. Each CDR3 is given with its conserved first and last residue. Each record gives: D gene, V gene, CDR3 length, J gene, clone size, CDR3 DNA, CDR3 protein. The D gene is left open where the match is weak. Clone size is stated in some rows and not others, as once, few, many or a class when expanded.

>TRBD2|TRBV9|14|TRBJ2-7|-
TGTGCCAGCAGCGTAAAAGCGGGAGCCTACGAGCAGTACTTC
CASSVKAGAYEQYF
>-|TRBV19|15|TRBJ1-1|-
TGTGCCAGTAGTGCCCCCTGGGAGGGGAACACTGAAGCTTTCTTT
CASSAPWEGNTEAFF
>TRBD1|TRBV6-5|15|TRBJ1-1|-
TGTGCCAGCAGTTATCGAGAACAGGGGAGCACTGAAGCTTTCTTT
CASSYREQGSTEAFF
>TRBD2|TRBV4-2|17|TRBJ2-5|-
TGTGCCAGCAGCCAAGCGGCGACTAGCGGGAACCAAGAGACCCAGTACTTC
CASSQAATSGNQETQYF
>-|TRBV5-6|15|TRBJ2-1|-
TGTGCCAGCAGCTTATTGTGGGACATCTACAATGAGCAGTTCTTC
CASSLLWDIYNEQFF
>-|TRBV28|14|TRBJ2-7|-
TGTGCCAGCATAGACTCCGGGCGAACCTACGAGCAGTACTTC
CASIDSGRTYEQYF
>-|TRBV6-5|11|TRBJ2-1|-
TGTGCCAGCAGTCCCAAACAGGAGCAGTTCTTC
CASSPKQEQFF
>-|TRBV5-8|14|TRBJ1-1|-
TGTGCCAGCAGCTTGGCACAGGTGAACACTGAAGCTTTCTTT
CASSLAQVNTEAFF
>TRBD2|TRBV15|15|TRBJ2-5|-
TGTGCCACCAGCAGAGAAAGCGGGAGGGGACAGACCCAGTACTTC
CATSRESGRGQTQYF
>-|TRBV5-4|15|TRBJ2-1|-
TGTGCCAGCAGCTTGAACAGGGCGTCCTACAATGAGCAGTTCTTC
CASSLNRASYNEQFF
>-|TRBV5-6|14|TRBJ1-5|-
TGTGCCAGCAGCTTGTACGGTTTCAATCAGCCCCAGCATTTT
CASSLYGFNQPQHF
>-|TRBV2|13|TRBJ2-1|-
TGTGCCAGCAAATCTTTCTCCTACAATGAGCAGTTCTTC
CASKSFSYNEQFF
>-|TRBV30|13|TRBJ1-5|-
TGTGCCTATGGCCGGGACCTCAATCAGCCCCAGCATTTT
CAYGRDLNQPQHF
>-|TRBV27|13|TRBJ1-2|-
TGTGCCAGCAGTTTATCTCCGGGGGGCGGCTACACCTTC
CASSLSPGGGYTF
>-|TRBV5-6|15|TRBJ1-5|-
TGTGCCAGCAGCTTGGATCAGGGACCCAATCAGCCCCAGCATTTT
CASSLDQGPNQPQHF
>-|TRBV29-1|12|TRBJ1-2|-
TGCAGCGTTGAAGGGGGGCAAAGCTTCTACACCTTC
CSVEGGQSFYTF
>-|TRBV10-3|15|TRBJ1-6|-
TGTGCCATCAGTGAGTCAGCAGGACGGAATTCACCCCTCCACTTT
CAISESAGRNSPLHF
>-|TRBV19|15|TRBJ2-5|-
TGTGCCAGTAGTACCGCTGTGACGGCCGGCGAGACCCAGTACTTC
CASSTAVTAGETQYF
>-|TRBV2|14|TRBJ2-7|-
TGTGCCAGCAGTGAAGGGACGGAGACCTACGAGCAGTACTTC
CASSEGTETYEQYF
>-|TRBV7-6|12|TRBJ2-5|once
TGTGCCAGCACCCCCTTTGGAGAGACCCAGTACTTC
CASTPFGETQYF
>-|TRBV15|14|TRBJ1-6|-
TGTGCCACCAGCTTAACGGGGGGGTCCTCACCCCTCCACTTT
CATSLTGGSSPLHF
>TRBD1|TRBV11-2|16|TRBJ2-5|-
TGTGCCAGCAGCCGAGGGGACGGACAGGGGAGGGAGACCCAGTACTTC
CASSRGDGQGRETQYF
>TRBD1|TRBV27|14|TRBJ2-4|-
TGTGCCAGCAGTACGGGACAGGGAAAAAACATTCAGTACTTC
CASSTGQGKNIQYF
>-|TRBV9|16|TRBJ2-2|-
TGTGCCAGCAGCGTAGGTCCCAGGTGGGGCACCGGGGAGCTGTTTTTT
CASSVGPRWGTGELFF
>-|TRBV30|13|TRBJ2-5|few
TGTGCCTGGAGTAGAACAGTCGAAGAGACCCAGTACTTC
CAWSRTVEETQYF
>-|TRBV4-3|15|TRBJ2-3|once
TGCGCCAGCAGCCAAGGGCGGGGTAGAACAGATACGCAGTATTTT
CASSQGRGRTDTQYF
>-|TRBV28|14|TRBJ2-4|once
TGTGCCAGCACCGCTGGGGGCGGGAAAAACATTCAGTACTTC
CASTAGGGKNIQYF
>-|TRBV7-2|16|TRBJ2-7|once
TGTGCCAGCAGCCAGGTCCTATCGTTCAGCTCCTACGAGCAGTACTTC
CASSQVLSFSSYEQYF
>-|TRBV4-3|13|TRBJ1-2|-
TGCGCCAGCAGCCTACAGGGAGGCTATGGCTACACCTTC
CASSLQGGYGYTF
>-|TRBV4-1|13|TRBJ1-4|-
TGCGCCAGCAGCCGGGCCGTTAATGAAAAACTGTTTTTT
CASSRAVNEKLFF
>TRBD1|TRBV5-6|17|TRBJ1-2|-
TGTGCCAGCAGCACAAACCCCTACTCGGGACAGATATATGGCTACACCTTC
CASSTNPYSGQIYGYTF
>-|TRBV7-2|13|TRBJ1-2|-
TGTGCCAGCAGCTTAGCGGACGGCCGAGGCTACACCTTC
CASSLADGRGYTF
>-|TRBV21-1|15|TRBJ2-4|-
TGTGCCCCCCAAAGGGGGGCCGGAGCCAAAAACATTCAGTACTTC
CAPQRGAGAKNIQYF
>TRBD1|TRBV4-2|16|TRBJ2-2|-
TGTGCCAGCAGCCAAGATGGGACAGGGAACACCGGGGAGCTGTTTTTT
CASSQDGTGNTGELFF
>TRBD1|TRBV11-2|15|TRBJ1-6|-
TGTGCCAGCAGCGACAGGGTAGGGCCTGATCCACCCCTCCACTTT
CASSDRVGPDPPLHF
>-|TRBV6-5|15|TRBJ2-4|once
TGTGCCAGCAGCGGGACTTCCTTAGCCAAAAACATTCAGTACTTC
CASSGTSLAKNIQYF
>TRBD1|TRBV28|17|TRBJ1-5|-
TGTGCCAGCAGTCTACCGAGACAGGGCTATAGCAATCAGCCCCAGCATTTT
CASSLPRQGYSNQPQHF
>-|TRBV28|14|TRBJ2-6|few
TGTGCCAGCAGAAAACACTCTGGGGCCAACGTCCTGACTTTC
CASRKHSGANVLTF
>-|TRBV4-1|15|TRBJ1-1|-
TGCGCCAGCAGCCATACGGGACATAGGAACACTGAAGCTTTCTTT
CASSHTGHRNTEAFF
>-|TRBV6-1|16|TRBJ2-1|-
TGTGCCAGCAGTGGGCTAGCGACATTGCCCTACAATGAGCAGTTCTTC
CASSGLATLPYNEQFF